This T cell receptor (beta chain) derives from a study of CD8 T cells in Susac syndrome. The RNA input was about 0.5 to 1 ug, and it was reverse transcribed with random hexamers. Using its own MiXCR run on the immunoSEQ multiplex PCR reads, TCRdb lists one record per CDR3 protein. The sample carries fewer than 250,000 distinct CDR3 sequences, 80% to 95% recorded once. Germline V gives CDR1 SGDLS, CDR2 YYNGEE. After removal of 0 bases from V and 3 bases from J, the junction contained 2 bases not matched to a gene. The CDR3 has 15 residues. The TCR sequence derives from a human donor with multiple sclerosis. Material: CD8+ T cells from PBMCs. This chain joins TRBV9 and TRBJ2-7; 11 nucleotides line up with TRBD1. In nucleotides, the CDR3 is TGTGCCAGCAGCGTAGGCGGGACAGGGGGCTACGAGCAGTACTTC. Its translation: CASSVGGTGGYEQYF.